Below are 21 T cell receptor beta chains sequenced from a single sample in a study of post-analysis software for immune sequencing data (dated by TCRdb to between 2014 and 2017). The library was prepared using PCR. Instrument on record: Illumina HiSeq 2500. To reduce PCR and sequencing biases, unique molecular identifiers were built into the TCR beta cDNA libraries. TCRdb ran its own pipeline on the public reads, namely fastp trimming at Q25 and MiXCR clone calling, and kept in-frame beta chains. Rows matching on CDR3 protein sequence are summarized as one entry with the most common DNA and genes. Here the sample has under 200,000 distinct CDR3 sequences; 35% to 40% occur a single time. The ten largest clones represent over 25% of the sample. The time point label, as the study defines it: second blood draw from one MS patient after hematopoietic stem cell transplantation. Sample: blood, taken after autologous hematopoietic stem cell transplantation. Source of these receptors: a girl aged 10 to 17 with multiple sclerosis. Donor details come from another sample of the same person, matched by shared clones.

This clonotype came up many times. The rearrangement links TRBV20-1 to TRBJ2-1; a possible D gene is TRBD2 (6 bases). CDR3 size: 13 residues. The germline CDR1 and CDR2 sequences are DFQATT and SNEGSKA (reference sequence). V was clipped by 2 bases and J by 7 bases, with 12 bases between them. The DNA for the CDR3 is TGCAGTGCTAGATCGGGCGGGAATAATGAGCAGTTCTTC. This codes for CSARSGGNNEQFF.

This clonotype was seen only once. This sequence joins TRBV9 and TRBJ1-4, with 7 bases lining up with TRBD1. Germline V gives CDR1 SGDLS, CDR2 YYNGEE. This CDR3 is 15 amino acids long. Unmatched junction bases numbered 6, after V lost 3 bases and J lost 4 bases. The CDR3 DNA reads as TGTGCCAGCAGCGGAACGACAGGGTTTAATGAAAAACTGTTTTTT. Protein: CASSGTTGFNEKLFF.

This clonotype was recorded once. Here the CDR3 DNA reads TGTGCCAGCAGCTCTAGTGAAGCGGGAGGGAATGAGCAGTTCTTC. This encodes CASSSSEAGGNEQFF. The chain is built from TRBV7-9 and TRBJ2-1; 10 nucleotides line up with TRBD2. CDR1 and CDR2 from the germline V gene are SEHNR and FQNEAQ (reference sequence). This CDR3 spans 15 amino acids. J gave up 7 bases and V 4 bases, and 7 bases lay outside the gene matches.

The genes are TRBV20-1 and TRBJ2-4; D gene unclear. Germline V gene data show CDR1 as DFQATT and CDR2 as SNEGSKA (reference sequence). The CDR3 length is 14 residues. Deletions cut 6 bases from V and 0 bases from J, with 12 bases between. CDR3 coding DNA: TGCAGTGCCCCCGAGGTGATAGCCAAAAACATTCAGTACTTC. Its protein product is CSAPEVIAKNIQYF.

The chain joins TRBV20-1 to TRBJ2-7; 7 bases match TRBD2. The CDR3 contains 13 residues. J gave up 3 bases and V 6 bases, and 8 bases lay outside the gene matches. In germline, CDR1 is DFQATT, CDR2 SNEGSKA (reference sequence). CDR3: CSAPGEGNYEQYF. DNA for the CDR3: TGCAGTGCCCCGGGGGAGGGGAACTACGAGCAGTACTTC.

This clonotype was picked up a small number of times. The J gene is TRBJ2-3, the V gene TRBV20-1; the D is unclear. The CDR3 covers 12 residues. The V end lost 0 bases, the J end lost 9 bases, and 10 bases lay between the germline ends. From germline, CDR1 is DFQATT and CDR2 SNEGSKA (reference sequence). The CDR3 region is CSARDRVVTQYF. The CDR3 nucleotides are TGCAGTGCTAGAGATAGGGTGGTAACGCAGTATTTT.

This CDR3 is CSADSGTGDVGYGYTF. The CDR3 DNA reads TGCAGTGCGGACTCCGGGACAGGGGACGTAGGGTATGGCTACACCTTC. The J gene is TRBJ1-2, the V gene TRBV20-1, with 10 bases aligning to TRBD1. Germline CDR1 and CDR2: DFQATT and SNEGSKA (reference sequence). CDR3 size: 16 residues. The V gene end was trimmed by 6 bases and the J gene end by 5 bases; junction bases not matched to a gene: 15.

The chain has TRBV12-3 or TRBV12-4 and TRBJ2-3, with D maybe TRBD1 (5 bases). V was trimmed by 7 bases and J by 0 bases, leaving 14 bases between them. The CDR3 contains 15 residues. CDR3 sequence (DNA): TGTGCCAGCACCCAGGGCCGATCTAGCACAGATACGCAGTATTTT. Translated, it gives CASTQGRSSTDTQYF.

The chain is built from TRBV6-2 or TRBV6-3 and TRBJ2-3; 14 bases align to TRBD2. The germline gives CDR1 MNHEY, CDR2 SVGEGT. V was clipped by 0 bases and J by 4 bases; unmatched bases: 0. The CDR3 is made up of 16 amino acids. DNA of the CDR3: TGTGCCAGCAGTTACTCGGGACTAGCGGGAGCAGATACGCAGTATTTT. Translated, it gives CASSYSGLAGADTQYF.

In its sample, this clonotype was seen a few times. The rearrangement links TRBV5-1 to TRBJ2-7; 8 positions match TRBD1. Germline V gene data show CDR1 as SGHRS and CDR2 as YFSETQ. V gave up 7 bases and J gave up 0 bases; unmatched junction bases: 6. This CDR3 has 14 residues. DNA for the CDR3: TGCGCCAGCGGAACAGGGGGGAGCTCCTACGAGCAGTACTTC. It translates to CASGTGGSSYEQYF.

The gene calls are TRBV6-5 and TRBJ2-7; D call uncertain. The germline V gene encodes CDR1 MNHEY and CDR2 SVGAGI. The CDR3 totals 16 residues. The V end was cut by 0 bases, the J end by 2 bases, with 14 bases between. This chain's CDR3 is CASSYSMTGDPYEQYF. In DNA, the CDR3 is TGTGCCAGCAGTTACTCGATGACGGGCGATCCCTACGAGCAGTACTTC.

This clonotype was observed a few times. V gene TRBV5-1 combines with J gene TRBJ2-1, with D uncertain. V lost 0 bases and J 8 bases, leaving 21 bases between the germline ends. The CDR3 contains 17 residues. Per germline, CDR1 SGHRS and CDR2 YFSETQ. CDR3 nucleotide sequence: TGCGCCAGCAGCTTGGCCAAAGGGCCCGTTTATGCAGATGAGCAGTTCTTC. Protein product: CASSLAKGPVYADEQFF.

This chain joins TRBV7-9 and TRBJ2-1; D gene uncertain. The V gene lost 4 bases and the J gene lost 1 base, with 17 bases spanning the gap. This CDR3 is built from 17 residues. Per germline, CDR1 SEHNR and CDR2 FQNEAQ (reference sequence). The CDR3 loop reads CASSSPTGRLSYNEQFF. The CDR3 DNA reads as TGTGCCAGCAGCTCTCCCACCGGACGGTTATCCTACAATGAGCAGTTCTTC.

A few counts support this clonotype. The chain links TRBV7-9 to TRBJ1-2; no firm D call. The germline V gene has CDR1 SEHNR and CDR2 FQNEAQ (reference sequence). V shed 1 base and J shed 1 base, with 10 bases lying between them. The CDR3 consists of 15 residues. The CDR3 coding sequence is TGTGCCAGCAGCTTAGGAGGTCAGGTTAACTATGGCTACACCTTC. Amino acid sequence: CASSLGGQVNYGYTF.

The rearrangement joins TRBV5-1 to TRBJ2-1, with D possibly TRBD2 on 5 matching bases. The V gene lost 0 bases and the J gene lost 7 bases, with 11 bases spanning the gap. Looked up from germline, CDR1 is SGHRS and CDR2 is YFSETQ. There are 14 residues in the CDR3. The CDR3 coding sequence is TGCGCCAGCAGCTTGGAGCGGCCAAGGAATGAGCAGTTCTTC. It yields the protein CASSLERPRNEQFF.

The chain has TRBV20-1 and TRBJ2-7; 8 positions match TRBD1. CDR3 length equals 15 residues. The V gene end was trimmed by 0 bases and the J gene end by 3 bases; junction bases not matched to a gene: 7. CDR1 DFQATT and CDR2 SNEGSKA come from the germline V gene (reference sequence). The CDR3 coding sequence is TGCAGTGCTAGAGATAAGTCAGGGACAGGCTACGAGCAGTACTTC. It is translated as CSARDKSGTGYEQYF.

This clonotype has only one observation. The chain has TRBV28 and TRBJ1-1; D is ambiguous. The CDR3 totals 14 residues. Looked up from germline, CDR1 is MDHEN and CDR2 is SYDVKM. Trimming took 1 base from V and 3 from J, leaving 9 bases between them. In nucleotides, the CDR3 is TGTGCCAGCAGTTTATTGAAGGGCGACACTGAAGCTTTCTTT. This sequence encodes CASSLLKGDTEAFF.

The V and J genes are TRBV6-2 or TRBV6-3 and TRBJ2-2; D is unclear. The CDR3 extends over 14 amino acids. With 3 bases removed from V and 4 bases from J, the gap between germline ends came to 9 bases. The germline gives CDR1 MNHEY, CDR2 SVGEGT. CDR3 residues: CASSYSTATGELFF. The CDR3 nucleotides are TGTGCCAGCAGTTATAGTACCGCCACCGGGGAGCTGTTTTTT.

This clonotype was seen only a few times. The chain combines TRBV4-3 with TRBJ2-7, with D possibly matching TRBD2 (5 bases). V lost 5 bases and J 2 bases, leaving 25 bases between the germline ends. Germline CDR1 and CDR2: LGHNA and YSLEER. The CDR3 has 18 residues. The chain's CDR3 is CASSLQAGELVVPYEQYF. For the CDR3, the DNA is TGCGCCAGCAGCTTACAAGCTGGCGAACTAGTGGTCCCCTACGAGCAGTACTTC.

This sequence joins TRBV3-1 and TRBJ2-3, with TRBD2 matching over 10 bases. This CDR3 is 15 amino acids long. Germline values: CDR1 LGHDT, CDR2 YNNKEL (reference sequence). The ends lost 3 bases at V and 3 bases at J; junction bases unmatched: 3. The CDR3 loop is CASSHSGRLTDTQYF. The CDR3 DNA follows: TGTGCCAGCAGCCATAGCGGGAGGTTGACAGATACGCAGTATTTT.

This clonotype was seen a single time. The V call is TRBV20-1, the J call TRBJ2-1, with 11 bases identical to TRBD2. The CDR3 is 17 amino acids. Germline CDR1 and CDR2: DFQATT and SNEGSKA (reference sequence). V shed 0 bases, J shed 5 bases, and the junction held 9 bases outside the gene matches. The CDR3: CSARDLETSGINNEQFF. The CDR3 region has the DNA TGCAGTGCTAGAGATCTAGAGACTAGCGGGATTAACAATGAGCAGTTCTTC.